This T cell receptor beta chain was observed in a study of cytomegalovirus exposure and HLA in healthy donors listed by TCRdb under 2017. Study-level background: An earlier analysis of roughly 630 of the donors reported approximately 290 Gb of sequence data and 120 million or so unique TCR beta sequences from some 180 million T cells. The study aimed to test whether signatures of past pathogen exposure could be identified by cataloging public T cell receptors. Every repertoire in the discovery cohort had been generated on one and the same sequencing platform. In an earlier analysis of a few hundred of the donors, high-throughput TCR beta sequencing was used to judge whether each TCR beta V gene segment behaved as functional or pseudogenic. Donor age, sex, ethnicity and CMV serostatus were collected together with the repertoire data. A later analysis re-analyzed previously published TCR beta repertoires from about 600 donors and added high-resolution HLA genotyping to study TCR occurrence patterns. To predict cytomegalovirus infection status, the study brought together high-throughput TCR immunosequencing, statistical association of individual TCRs with disease status, and machine learning. The study used immunosequencing to profile the T cell repertoires of 670 or so subjects and linked those repertoires to cytomegalovirus serostatus. HLA typing included class I and class II loci at four-digit resolution. Of the 350 to 450 genotyped donors, approximately 83% fell in the genetic ancestry cluster associated with self-reported Caucasian donors. In a later genetic analysis, genome-wide SNP genotypes for about three fifths of the roughly 670 donors were used, and that subset was treated as a discovery cohort. Typing coverage differed by locus: A, B, C, DRB1 and DQB1 were typed in about 629-640 donors, DQA1 in roughly 510, DPA1 in some 600, and DPB1 in around 490. Rather than drawing on any new phenotypic data, the later analysis identified candidate immune exposures from TCR beta sequences and the way those sequences occurred across donors. Roughly five DR-DQ haplotypes were handled as single units for association and clustering, since linkage in the cohort was strong. Around 300 gigabases of sequencing data and 80 million or so unique TCR sequences were included in an early release covering under 650 HLA-typed donors. Among roughly 370 genotyped donors of the cohort, an average of 235,054 unique TCR beta nucleotide sequences were sequenced per donor, roughly a sixth of them non-productive. Besides the first cohort of around 670 subjects, a separate validation cohort made up of 120 different subjects was used.

Library generation was performed with the immunoSEQ multiplex PCR assay. For the multiplex PCR, a mixture combining 60 forward primers for TCR Vbeta segments and 13 reverse primers for TCR Jbeta segments was used. A multiplex PCR assay on genomic DNA amplified the CDR3 region of rearranged TCR beta genes. On the Illumina HiSeq System, the amplified TCR beta libraries were sequenced as 87-base-pair reads. The paper's data handling went like this. A later analysis counted approximately 84 million unique TCR beta chains across the roughly 700 repertoires, and around 9.9 million of these chains were shared by at least two donors. A nearest-neighbor algorithm error-corrected the raw reads and collapsed the reads into unique sequences, merging closely related sequences to remove PCR and sequencing errors. V, D and J gene segments were assigned by aligning CDR3 sequences to IMGT reference sequences. Each retained sequence needed at least a six-nucleotide match to both a V gene segment and a J gene segment. A rearrangement counted as productive if the CDR3 had no stop codons and remained in frame with V and J, and every other rearrangement counted as non-productive. CDR3 was defined according to IMGT convention as the region running from the second conserved V-encoded cysteine to the conserved J-encoded phenylalanine. In an earlier analysis of around 540 of the donors, sequences lacking an unambiguous match to a single V gene segment were excluded. An earlier analysis of 587 of the donors called V segments functional above 56.7% productive rearrangements and segregating when the between-donor standard deviation exceeded 5%. A statistical classification framework was built for diagnosing cytomegalovirus status from the catalog of TCR beta chain sequences. In a later analysis, V and J genes were assigned by comparing TCR nucleotide sequences against IMGT/GENE-DB human TR gene sequences. A later analysis assigned CDR3 sequences and most-parsimonious VDJ recombination scenarios with the TCRdist pipeline. In a later analysis, every TCR beta chain was defined by the combination of its CDR3 amino acid sequence and its V-gene family, and reads without a unique V-gene family were dropped. In a later analysis, fewer than 600 highly shared, low-generation-probability nucleotide sequences were removed to address suspected cross-contamination and a sequencing artifact. In a later analysis, a clonal expansion index for each public chain was calculated from normalized within-repertoire ranks of inferred template counts. Generation probabilities in a later analysis came from a VDJ recombination model fitted to out-of-frame rearrangements, and those results were checked against IGoR. In a later analysis, TCR-TCR, TCR-HLA and TCR-CMV co-occurrence was scored with hypergeometric tests, and a repertoire-size bias correction was applied to TCR pairs. False discovery rates were estimated in a later analysis by permuting HLA or CMV assignments 20 times. In a later analysis, co-occurring TCRs were grouped with DBSCAN, and TCRdist sequence similarity was added when clustering was performed within HLA-allele-positive subsets. Co-occurrence clustering excluded repertoires with fewer than 30,000 or more than 120,000 public chains, plus five with anomalous nucleotide sharing. In its TCRdb copy, this immuneACCESS table keeps in-frame sequences only and misses some clones. Where compared with another copy, unresolved V genes explain less than half of these, and the others have no known cause. The DNA was the basis for D and trimming; V, J and clone size are from that table. In this sample the table shows 76,000 or so clones, about 80% of which occur a single time. 2% to 3% of the sample rests with the top ten.

What the work shows at the level of the full study, not this receptor alone: In this cohort, only TCR beta chains were sequenced, and detectable features were limited by the absence of alpha or paired-chain data. The only immune exposure information available for the cohort was CMV serostatus. According to a later analysis, TCR association rates differed among HLA loci, with DRB1 alleles showing the most associated TCRs and HLA-C alleles showing the fewest. A further reported finding was that TCR beta sequences accurately predicted the HLA-A and HLA-B alleles for most subjects in the first cohort. Because counts were too low, 15 or so rarely observed V segments, including chromosome 9 orphons, were excluded from the earlier analysis of around 590 of the donors. Specific HLA alleles were associated with over 15,000 TCR beta sequences at a false discovery rate of 0.05 in a later analysis. A total of roughly 160 TCR beta chains were listed by the study as associated with cytomegalovirus. A later analysis found that most CMV-associated TCR beta chains appeared HLA-restricted, with HLA associations seemingly driven largely by CMV exposure. Strong co-occurrence of HLA alleles, especially DR and DQ, made assigning TCR associations to individual alleles difficult. A cluster of highly shared sequence variants was judged likely to be a technical artifact of the sequencing pipeline. Sequencing depth was assumed to be roughly uniform across donors in the presence/absence analyses, though that assumption may not hold. According to the authors, the approach could potentially be generalized to other disease states and immunological phenotypes. Because HLA typing was missing for some donors at each locus, association tests included only the typed subset. In a later genetic analysis, fewer N-insertions in productive TCRs were reported among donors in an Asian-associated ancestry cluster than the roughly 700-donor mean. In a later analysis, HLA-associated TCR beta chains showed more clonal expansion and lower generation probabilities than non-associated chains that were equally common. An association between a missense DCLRE1C variant and V-gene and J-gene trimming of TCR beta chains was found in a later genetic analysis and replicated in an independent cohort. In a later analysis, several top co-occurrence clusters were reported to appear linked to parvovirus B19, influenza, CMV and Epstein-Barr virus. The 87-base-pair reads could not distinguish some IMGT-functional V segments, including TRBV6-2 and TRBV6-3, so those segments were excluded. Most TCR sequences were observed very rarely across donors, whereas some public TCRs were present in many individuals. Three of the identified cytomegalovirus-associated TCR beta chains were confirmed in vitro to be specific for cytomegalovirus antigens. The classifier was reported to diagnose cytomegalovirus status with high specificity and sensitivity in both the original and validation cohorts. Correlated functional status among segregating V segments might be attributable to linkage disequilibrium, but an unknown experimental factor could not be ruled out. In an earlier analysis of around 600 of the donors, most TCR beta V segments were observed in productive rearrangements about 87% or about 30% of the time, broadly matching IMGT annotations.

Unmatched junction bases come to 13, with V trimmed by 4 bases and J by 5 bases. Sequences SGHRS (CDR1) and YFSETQ (CDR2) are obtained from the germline V gene. Taken from cysteine to phenylalanine, the CDR3 has 16 residues. The CDR3 DNA has 48 bases and is translated from base 1. Of note for this clone: The antigen this receptor binds is unknown. Base qualities are not provided; no much larger clone lies one nucleotide away.

The cohort was made up of under 800 healthy bone marrow donors. At the time of sampling, all cohort members were nominally healthy, though unrecorded immune exposures were likely present. The donor was CMV seronegative and was included in the group of about 350 seronegative cohort members. Every donor gave a peripheral blood sample, and the peripheral blood mononuclear cells from that sample were used for TCR beta sequencing. The Qiagen DNeasy Blood Extraction Kit was used to extract genomic DNA from the blood cell samples. The rearranged segments are TRBV5-1 and TRBJ1-2; 8 central bases correspond to TRBD1. The TCR originated in a man aged 25 to 40 in good health and CMV-seronegative. The material sequenced was PBMCs. The DNA reads TGCGCCAGCAGCCCCAGGGGGCCCGGGCTGTCTTATGGCTACACCTTC. This sequence encodes CASSPRGPGLSYGYTF. Joined to the reference TRBV5-1 and TRBJ1-2 proteins, this CDR3 gives the full variable domain: KAGVTQTPRYLIKTRGQQVTLSCSPISGHRSVSWYQQTPGQGLQFLFEYFSETQRNKGNFPGRFSGRQFSNSRSEMNVSTLELGDSALYLCASSPRGPGLSYGYTFGSGTRLTVV.